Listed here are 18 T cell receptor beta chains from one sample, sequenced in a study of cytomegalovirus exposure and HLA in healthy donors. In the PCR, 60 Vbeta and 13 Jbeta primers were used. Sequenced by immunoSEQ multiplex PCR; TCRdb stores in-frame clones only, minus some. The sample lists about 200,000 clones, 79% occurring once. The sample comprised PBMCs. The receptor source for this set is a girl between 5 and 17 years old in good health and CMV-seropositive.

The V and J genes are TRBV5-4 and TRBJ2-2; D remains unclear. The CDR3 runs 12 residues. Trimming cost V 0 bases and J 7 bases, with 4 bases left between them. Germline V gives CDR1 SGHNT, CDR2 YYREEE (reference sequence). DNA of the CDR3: TGTGCCAGCAGCTTGGAGAGCGGGGAGCTGTTTTTT. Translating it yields CASSLESGELFF.

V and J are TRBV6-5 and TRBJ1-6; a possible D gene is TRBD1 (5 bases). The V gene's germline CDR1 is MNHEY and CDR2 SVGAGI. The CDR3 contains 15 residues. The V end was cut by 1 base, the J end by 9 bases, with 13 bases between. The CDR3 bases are TGTGCCAGCAGTTACTTGGGGGGAAGTGGTTCACCCCTCCACTTT. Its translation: CASSYLGGSGSPLHF.

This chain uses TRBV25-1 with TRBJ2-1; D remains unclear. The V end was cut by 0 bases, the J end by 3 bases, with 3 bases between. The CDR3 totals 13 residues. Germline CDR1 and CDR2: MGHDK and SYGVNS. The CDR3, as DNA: TGTGCCAGCAGTGAATACAACTACAATGAGCAGTTCTTC. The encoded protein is CASSEYNYNEQFF.

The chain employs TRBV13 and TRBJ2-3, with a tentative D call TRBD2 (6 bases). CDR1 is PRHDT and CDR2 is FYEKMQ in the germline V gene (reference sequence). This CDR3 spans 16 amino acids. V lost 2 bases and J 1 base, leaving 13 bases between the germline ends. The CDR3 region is CASSLTASEGTDTQYF. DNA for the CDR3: TGTGCCAGCAGCTTAACGGCTAGCGAAGGCACAGATACGCAGTATTTT.

As DNA, the CDR3 is TGTGCCAGCAGGCCACGTAGCGGGGGGAACTACGAGCAGTACTTC. As protein: CASRPRSGGNYEQYF. This rearrangement joins TRBV27 to TRBJ2-7, with 10 nucleotides matching TRBD2. The CDR3 consists of 15 residues. The junction had 8 bases not matched to a gene; V was cut back by 6 bases and J by 3 bases. The germline V gene encodes CDR1 MNHEY and CDR2 SMNVEV (reference sequence).

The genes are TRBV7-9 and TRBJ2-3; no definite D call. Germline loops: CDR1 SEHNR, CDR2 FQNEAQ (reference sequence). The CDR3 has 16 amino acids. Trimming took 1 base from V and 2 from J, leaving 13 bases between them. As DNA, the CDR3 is TGTGCCAGCAGCTTAGGTGGCAACCTAGTCACAGATACGCAGTATTTT. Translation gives CASSLGGNLVTDTQYF.

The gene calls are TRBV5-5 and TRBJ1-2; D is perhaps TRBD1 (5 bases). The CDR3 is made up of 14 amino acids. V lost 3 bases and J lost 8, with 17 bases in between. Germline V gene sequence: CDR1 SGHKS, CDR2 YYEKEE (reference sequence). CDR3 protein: CASSSFQGLLGYTF. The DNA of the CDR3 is TGTGCCAGCAGCTCTTTCCAGGGCCTTTTAGGCTACACCTTC.

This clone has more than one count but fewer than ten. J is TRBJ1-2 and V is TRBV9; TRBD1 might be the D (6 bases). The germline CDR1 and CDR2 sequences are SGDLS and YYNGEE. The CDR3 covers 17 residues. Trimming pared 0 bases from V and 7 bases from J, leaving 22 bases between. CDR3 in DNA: TGTGCCAGCAGCGTAGTCTTTGGAACAGGGAATTTTTTTGGCTACACCTTC. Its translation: CASSVVFGTGNFFGYTF.

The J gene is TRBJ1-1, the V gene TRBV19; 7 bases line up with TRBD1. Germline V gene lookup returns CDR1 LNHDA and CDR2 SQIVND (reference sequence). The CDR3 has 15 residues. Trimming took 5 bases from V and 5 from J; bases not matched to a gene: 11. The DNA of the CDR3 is TGTGCCAGTAGTGAAGACAGGGCCGGGAAGACTGAAGCTTTCTTT. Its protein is CASSEDRAGKTEAFF.

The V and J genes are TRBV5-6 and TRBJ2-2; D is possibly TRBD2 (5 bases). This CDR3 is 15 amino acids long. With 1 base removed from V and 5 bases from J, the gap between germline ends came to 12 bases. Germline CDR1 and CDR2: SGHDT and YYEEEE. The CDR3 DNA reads TGTGCCAGCAGCTTGTGGTCACTAGAAACCGGGGAGCTGTTTTTT. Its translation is CASSLWSLETGELFF.

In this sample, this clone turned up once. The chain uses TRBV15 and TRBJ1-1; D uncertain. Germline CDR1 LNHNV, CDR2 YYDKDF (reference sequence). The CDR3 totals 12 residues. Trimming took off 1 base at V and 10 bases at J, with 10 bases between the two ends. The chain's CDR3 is CATSRAAEGAFF. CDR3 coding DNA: TGTGCCACCAGCAGAGCAGCTGAGGGAGCTTTCTTT.

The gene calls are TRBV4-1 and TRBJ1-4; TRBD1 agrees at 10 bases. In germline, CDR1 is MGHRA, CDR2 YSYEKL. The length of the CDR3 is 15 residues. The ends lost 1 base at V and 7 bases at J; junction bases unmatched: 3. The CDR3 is CASSQGDRGLEKLFF. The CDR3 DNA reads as TGCGCCAGCAGCCAAGGTGACAGGGGGCTTGAAAAACTGTTTTTT.

CDR3 sequence (DNA): TGTGCCAGCAGTGAACAGGGAAAAGGCAATCAGCCCCAGCATTTT. Encoded protein: CASSEQGKGNQPQHF. This rearrangement joins TRBV2 to TRBJ1-5; D may be TRBD1 (5 bases). Germline CDR1 reads SNHLY; CDR2 reads FYNNEI. This CDR3 has 15 amino acids. The V and J ends lost 2 bases and 2 bases respectively, with 10 bases between them.

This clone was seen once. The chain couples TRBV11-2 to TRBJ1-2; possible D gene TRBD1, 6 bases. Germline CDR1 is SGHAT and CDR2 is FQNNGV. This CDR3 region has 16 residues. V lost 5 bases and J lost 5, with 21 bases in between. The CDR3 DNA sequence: TGTGCCAGCAGCCGACCGGGGGGCGCGCCGCTATATGGCTACACCTTC. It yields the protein CASSRPGGAPLYGYTF.

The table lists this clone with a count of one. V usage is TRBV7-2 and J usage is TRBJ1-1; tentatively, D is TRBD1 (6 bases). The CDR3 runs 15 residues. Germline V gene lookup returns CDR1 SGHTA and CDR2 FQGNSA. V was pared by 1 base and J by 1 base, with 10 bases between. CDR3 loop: CASSLGGHPNTEAFF. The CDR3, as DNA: TGTGCCAGCAGCTTAGGGGGACACCCGAACACTGAAGCTTTCTTT.

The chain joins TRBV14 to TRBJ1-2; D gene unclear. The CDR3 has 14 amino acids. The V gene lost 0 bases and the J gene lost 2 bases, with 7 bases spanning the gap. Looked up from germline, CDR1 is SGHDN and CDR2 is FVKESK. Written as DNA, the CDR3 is TGTGCCAGCAGCCAAGATCCTCAGAACTATGGCTACACCTTC. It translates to CASSQDPQNYGYTF.

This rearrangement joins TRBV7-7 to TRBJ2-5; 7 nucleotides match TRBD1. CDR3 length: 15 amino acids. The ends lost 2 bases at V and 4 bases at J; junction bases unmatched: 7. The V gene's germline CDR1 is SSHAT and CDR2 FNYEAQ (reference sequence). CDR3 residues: CASSLRDSIIETQYF. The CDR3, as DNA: TGTGCCAGCAGCTTAAGGGACAGCATTATAGAGACCCAGTACTTC.

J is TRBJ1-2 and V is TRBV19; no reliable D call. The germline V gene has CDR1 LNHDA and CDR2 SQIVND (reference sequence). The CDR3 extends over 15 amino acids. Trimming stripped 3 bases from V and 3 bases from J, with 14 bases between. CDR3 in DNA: TGTGCCAGTAGTATGGCCCCGGGGAGCGACTATGGCTACACCTTC. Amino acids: CASSMAPGSDYGYTF.